This entry describes one TCR beta chain. Its target antigen remains unknown. No clone much larger than this one lies a single base away; base qualities are absent. Collaborating institutions collected whole blood in K2EDTA tubes following their own protocols. For TCRbeta analysis, collaborator samples were shipped as frozen whole blood, as isolated PBMCs, or as DNA extracted from either sample type. TCRbeta CDR3 regions were amplified from genomic DNA by means of the immunoSEQ Assay, a bias-controlled multiplex PCR. The original methods were these. Nucleated cell counts per sample were estimated from amplification of reference gene primers within the assay. To quantify the absolute abundance of each unique TCRbeta CDR3 rearrangement, sequence reads were collapsed and filtered. For each sample, productive Simpson clonality was calculated as the square root of Simpson's diversity index across productive rearrangements. In its TCRdb copy, this immuneACCESS table keeps in-frame sequences only and misses some clones. Where compared with another copy, unresolved V genes explain less than half of these, and the others have no known cause. The DNA was the basis for D and trimming; V, J and clone size are from that table. In this sample the table shows a few hundred thousand clones, around nine tenths of which occur a single time. The ten most abundant clones make up under 2.5% of the sample.

These data originate in a study of blood T cell repertoires in COVID-19 (dated by TCRdb to 2020 to 2021). Study-wide context: The collaborator samples originated in the United States, Italy and Spain and spanned the acute and convalescent phases of COVID-19. The material from the prospective study consisted of cDNA or gDNA derived from T cells, B-cell-depleted T cells, or PBMCs. Subjects who had been exposed to COVID-19, were actively infected with it, or had recovered from it provided the deeply sampled blood TCRbeta repertoires that made up the dataset. The repertoires were made available in a free public database intended to serve as a resource for research on the immune response to SARS-CoV-2. The samples were drawn from the first 160 participants of the ongoing ImmuneRACE study and from 1,200 or so subjects provided by 6 global collaborators. Sample metadata almost always included a de-identified subject ID, COVID-19 status, age in years and sex. Where available, HLA class I and class II types were obtained from metadata supplied by the sample provider rather than from assay-based typing.

The research as a whole found: How much clinical and demographic metadata was included differed by source and by participant, and the metadata was provided uncurated.

The germline V gene specifies MNHEY as CDR1 and SVGAGI as CDR2. V is reduced by 2 bases and J by 5 bases, leaving a spacing of 9 bases between them. Spanning cysteine to phenylalanine, the CDR3 consists of 13 amino acids. CDR3 DNA is the only sequence kept; it has 39 bases, read in frame from the first base. The receptor comes from a man in his forties or fifties with acute or convalescent COVID-19. This chain joins TRBV6-5 to TRBJ1-1; no D gene is confidently identified. Sequenced: peripheral blood. DNA sequence: TGTGCCAGCAGTTACACCCTATTAACTGAAGCTTTCTTT. This gives the protein CASSYTLLTEAFF.